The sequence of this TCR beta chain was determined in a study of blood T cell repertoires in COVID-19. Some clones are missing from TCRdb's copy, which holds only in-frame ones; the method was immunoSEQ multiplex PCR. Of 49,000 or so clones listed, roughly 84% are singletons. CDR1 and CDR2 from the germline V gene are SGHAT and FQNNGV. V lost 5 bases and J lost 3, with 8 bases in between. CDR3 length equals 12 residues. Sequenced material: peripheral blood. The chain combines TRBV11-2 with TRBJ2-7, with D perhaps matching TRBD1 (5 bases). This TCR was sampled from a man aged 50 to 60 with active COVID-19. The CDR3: CASSRQGYEQYF. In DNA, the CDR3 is TGTGCCAGCAGCAGGCAGGGCTACGAGCAGTACTTC.